This TCR beta chain was captured in a study of cytomegalovirus exposure and HLA in healthy donors. Study as a whole: There were tens of millions of unique TCRs (from HLA-typed donors) in an early data release.

Notes on the study in general: Specificity of three CMV-associated chains for CMV antigens was verified in vitro.

To note about this clone: The antigen remains unidentified.

The V end lost 5 bases, the J end lost 1 base, and 11 bases lay between the germline ends. The germline CDR1 and CDR2 sequences are MNHEY and SMNVEV (reference sequence). The CDR3 runs to 14 residues. The PCR made use of 60 Vbeta and 13 Jbeta primers. Sequenced by immunoSEQ multiplex PCR; TCRdb stores in-frame clones only, minus some. The sample table includes roughly 40,000 clones. The chain links TRBV27 to TRBJ1-2; D is possibly TRBD1 (5 bases). The sequence was collected from a male donor in good health and CMV-seronegative. The sample taken for sequencing was PBMCs. The CDR3 DNA sequence: TGTGCCAGCAGTGCATGGGGGGGTAACTATGGCTACACCTTC. It translates to CASSAWGGNYGYTF.